This passage covers 25 T cell receptor beta chains from one sample sequenced in a study of blood T cell repertoires in COVID-19. Only in-frame clones appear in the TCRdb table, and some are missing; sequencing was by immunoSEQ multiplex PCR. The profile covers under 350,000 clones, with around nine tenths appearing a single time and roughly 4.8% taken by the ten largest. Input material: peripheral blood. These receptors were taken from a man aged 35 to 55 with acute or convalescent COVID-19.

This chain joins TRBV2 and TRBJ1-4; no clear D. Germline V gene data show CDR1 as SNHLY and CDR2 as FYNNEI. The CDR3 is made up of 14 amino acids. Trimming removed 6 bases from V and 5 bases from J, with 13 bases in between. The DNA of the CDR3 is TGTGCCAGCAGGCCCGGGATCTCCAATGAAAAACTGTTTTTT. It specifies CASRPGISNEKLFF.

V usage is TRBV10-3 and J usage is TRBJ1-6; possibly TRBD1 for D (6 bases). Germline V gives CDR1 ENHRY, CDR2 SYGVKD. The CDR3 covers 14 residues. The ends were cut back, 4 bases at V and 10 bases at J, with 14 bases in the middle. CDR3 sequence: CAISGNREESPLHF. CDR3 DNA sequence: TGTGCCATCAGTGGGAACAGGGAAGAATCACCCCTCCACTTT.

The J gene is TRBJ2-2, the V gene TRBV5-1; 11 bases are a match to TRBD2. The length of the CDR3 is 18 residues. Germline CDR1 and CDR2: SGHRS and YFSETQ. V lost 1 base to trimming and J lost 4 bases; unmatched junction nucleotides: 9. The CDR3 sequence is CASSLSSGGAVVTGELFF. In DNA, the CDR3 is TGCGCCAGCAGCTTGAGTAGCGGGGGGGCCGTCGTCACCGGGGAGCTGTTTTTT.

The genes are TRBV6-5 and TRBJ2-1, with D possibly being TRBD1 (6 bases). Germline lookup yields CDR1 MNHEY and CDR2 SVGAGI. CDR3 length: 13 residues. The V gene lost 7 bases and the J gene lost 5 bases, with 12 bases spanning the gap. CDR3 residues: CASKTGLNNEQFF. The DNA for the CDR3 is TGTGCCAGCAAGACAGGCCTAAACAATGAGCAGTTCTTC.

V usage is TRBV27 and J usage is TRBJ2-2; 7 bases match TRBD2. Trimming cost V 2 bases and J 5 bases; bases outside gene matches: 8. The CDR3 covers 16 residues. Germline values: CDR1 MNHEY, CDR2 SMNVEV (reference sequence). The CDR3 loop is CASSLRGGGRTGELFF. DNA for the CDR3: TGTGCCAGCAGTTTACGCGGCGGGGGAAGGACCGGGGAGCTGTTTTTT.

V usage is TRBV11-2 and J usage is TRBJ2-1; D is perhaps TRBD2 (7 bases). Germline CDR1 reads SGHAT; CDR2 reads FQNNGV. The CDR3 totals 18 residues. V was clipped by 5 bases and J by 2 bases, with 22 bases between them. The CDR3, as DNA: TGTGCCAGCAGCCCCAATGGGGGCGGAGCGGGGACCTACAATGAGCAGTTCTTC. Translated, it gives CASSPNGGGAGTYNEQFF.

V gene TRBV2 combines with J gene TRBJ1-2; a possible D gene is TRBD1 (6 bases). Trimming cost V 5 bases and J 8 bases, with 12 bases left between them. Germline CDR1 is SNHLY and CDR2 is FYNNEI. This CDR3 comprises 12 residues. CDR3 coding DNA: TGTGCCAGCAGTACTACAGGGCACGGCTACACCTTC. Residues: CASSTTGHGYTF.

CDR3 DNA: TGTGCCAGCAGCTTGGACGGGGGGACGAGCAATCAGCCCCAGCATTTT. Protein product: CASSLDGGTSNQPQHF. V gene TRBV5-4 combines with J gene TRBJ1-5, with D perhaps matching TRBD1 (5 bases). This CDR3 spans 16 amino acids. Per the germline V gene, CDR1 is SGHNT and CDR2 is YYREEE (reference sequence). Between the trimmed V and J ends, which lost 0 bases and 1 base, there was a span of 11 bases.

The genes are TRBV28 and TRBJ1-2; 10 bases are a match to TRBD1. With V trimmed by 4 bases and J by 4 bases, 9 bases remained unmatched. Per germline, CDR1 MDHEN and CDR2 SYDVKM. This CDR3 has 16 residues. CDR3 sequence (DNA): TGTGCCAGCAGTTCACCCGGGACAGGGGCGATCTATGGCTACACCTTC. Translation gives CASSSPGTGAIYGYTF.

The CDR3 DNA reads as TGTGCCAGCAGTATGAGGACAGCAGCTTACGAGCAGTACTTC. Translation gives CASSMRTAAYEQYF. This chain joins TRBV2 and TRBJ2-7; tentatively, D is TRBD1 (6 bases). CDR1 SNHLY and CDR2 FYNNEI come from the germline V gene. This CDR3 has 14 residues. Trimming removed 5 bases from V and 4 bases from J, with 15 bases in between. The full variable domain, rest sourced from reference TRBV2 and TRBJ2-7, is EPEVTQTPSHQVTQMGQEVILRCVPISNHLYFYWYRQILGQKVEFLVSFYNNEISEKSEIFDDQFSVERPDGSNFTLKIRSTKLEDSAMYFCASSMRTAAYEQYFGPGTRLTVT.

The chain is built from TRBV12-5 and TRBJ2-2, with D perhaps matching TRBD1 (6 bases). The V gene's germline CDR1 is LGHNT and CDR2 FRNRAP. CDR3 length: 16 residues. Trimming pared 0 bases from V and 0 bases from J, leaving 8 bases between. The CDR3 DNA follows: TGTGCTAGTGGTTTGGTACAGGGCGCGAACACCGGGGAGCTGTTTTTT. It yields the protein CASGLVQGANTGELFF.

V gene TRBV3-1 (or the pseudogene TRBV3-2) combines with J gene TRBJ2-7, with 12 bases matching TRBD1. Germline assignment: CDR1 LGHDT and CDR2 YNNKEL (reference sequence). This CDR3 comprises 15 residues. Trimming removed 4 bases from V and 2 bases from J; junction bases left unmatched: 3. CDR3 nucleotides: TGTGCCAGCAGCCTCCGGGACAGGGGGCCCTACGAGCAGTACTTC. It is translated as CASSLRDRGPYEQYF.

The chain has TRBV10-1 and TRBJ2-4, with D maybe TRBD2 (5 bases). Germline V gene sequence: CDR1 WNHNN, CDR2 SYGVQD (reference sequence). The CDR3 is 13 amino acids. V was clipped by 5 bases and J by 4 bases, with 9 bases between them. CDR3 residues: CASSRDSKNIQYF. In nucleotides, the CDR3 is TGCGCCAGCAGTCGGGATTCAAAAAACATTCAGTACTTC.

The chain combines TRBV6-5 with TRBJ2-1, with 11 bases matching TRBD1. The CDR3 contains 14 residues. The J segment lost 3 bases and the V segment lost 6 bases, leaving 1 base of the junction unmatched. Germline CDR1 is MNHEY and CDR2 is SVGAGI. CDR3 region: CASRGTGGYNEQFF. Written as DNA, the CDR3 is TGTGCCAGCAGGGGGACAGGGGGCTACAATGAGCAGTTCTTC.

This chain uses TRBV5-4 with TRBJ2-1, with 13 bases identical to TRBD2. Germline CDR1 reads SGHNT; CDR2 reads YYREEE (reference sequence). Losses at the gene ends were 4 bases for V and 2 bases for J; bases not matched to a gene: 6. The CDR3 length is 17 residues. The CDR3 DNA reads as TGTGCCAGCAGCCCCCGACTAGCGGGGGGTACCTACAATGAGCAGTTCTTC. This sequence encodes CASSPRLAGGTYNEQFF.

Comments on this clone: Other DNA sequences in the sample encode the same CDR3. The V and J genes are TRBV5-1 and TRBJ1-4; 7 bases are a match to TRBD1. The trim removed 0 bases at V and 8 bases at J, leaving 4 bases unmatched. In germline, CDR1 is SGHRS, CDR2 YFSETQ. The CDR3 loop spans 14 amino acids. CDR3 sequence reads: CASSLGTGGEKLFF. The CDR3 nucleotides read TGCGCCAGCAGCTTGGGGACAGGTGGAGAAAAACTGTTTTTT. The complete variable domain, with remaining parts taken from reference TRBV5-1 and TRBJ1-4, reads KAGVTQTPRYLIKTRGQQVTLSCSPISGHRSVSWYQQTPGQGLQFLFEYFSETQRNKGNFPGRFSGRQFSNSRSEMNVSTLELGDSALYLCASSLGTGGEKLFFGSGTQLSVL.

J is TRBJ1-5 and V is TRBV28; D call uncertain. The V gene's germline CDR1 is MDHEN and CDR2 SYDVKM. The CDR3 consists of 13 residues. Trimming shortened V by 7 bases and J by 3 bases, and 10 bases separated the two germline ends. This chain's CDR3 is CASISGFNQPQHF. The CDR3 DNA follows: TGTGCCAGCATTAGCGGGTTCAATCAGCCCCAGCATTTT.

This chain connects TRBV3-1 (or the pseudogene TRBV3-2) to TRBJ1-2; TRBD1 agrees at 7 bases. Germline lookup yields CDR1 LGHDT and CDR2 YNNKEL (reference sequence). The CDR3 loop spans 14 amino acids. With 1 base clipped from V and 7 bases from J, the junction kept 6 bases outside the gene matches. The CDR3 nucleotides are TGTGCCAGCAGCCAAGGGCGGGCAGGGGGTGGCTACACCTTC. It encodes CASSQGRAGGGYTF.

V is TRBV6-1 and J is TRBJ2-4; 7 nucleotides match TRBD1. CDR3 length: 17 amino acids. Germline CDR1 reads MNHNS; CDR2 reads SASEGT. Trimming took 4 bases from V and 0 from J; bases not matched to a gene: 9. CDR3 DNA sequence: TGTGCCAGCAGTGGGGACAGTACTTATGTAGCCAAAAACATTCAGTACTTC. Translation: CASSGDSTYVAKNIQYF.

The CDR3 region is CASSPDSAGNTEAFF. The CDR3 coding sequence is TGTGCCAGCAGTCCAGACAGTGCCGGTAACACTGAAGCTTTCTTT. The chain employs TRBV6-6 and TRBJ1-1, with a weak D call TRBD1 (5 bases). Trimming left V 5 bases short and J 2 bases short, with 15 bases between. This CDR3 comprises 15 residues. Looked up from germline, CDR1 is MNHNY and CDR2 is SVGAGI (reference sequence).

The V call is TRBV10-3, the J call TRBJ1-1; TRBD1 is a possible D gene (5 bases). CDR1 and CDR2 (germline): ENHRY, SYGVKD. Trimming stripped 6 bases from V and 0 bases from J, with 14 bases between. This CDR3 has 15 residues. CDR3 in DNA: TGTGCCATCAGAGCACAGGAGACAATGAACACTGAAGCTTTCTTT. Protein product: CAIRAQETMNTEAFF.

The J gene is TRBJ2-2, the V gene TRBV2; 12 nucleotides agree with TRBD2. The germline gives CDR1 SNHLY, CDR2 FYNNEI. The length of the CDR3 is 17 residues. J was trimmed by 1 base and V by 4 bases; bases with no gene match: 4. CDR3 region: CASSGLAGAMNTGELFF. The CDR3 nucleotides read TGTGCCAGCAGTGGACTAGCGGGGGCCATGAACACCGGGGAGCTGTTTTTT. Full variable domain (rest looked up from reference TRBV2 and TRBJ2-2): EPEVTQTPSHQVTQMGQEVILRCVPISNHLYFYWYRQILGQKVEFLVSFYNNEISEKSEIFDDQFSVERPDGSNFTLKIRSTKLEDSAMYFCASSGLAGAMNTGELFFGEGSRLTVL.

J is TRBJ1-1 and V is TRBV2; no definite D call. Germline CDR1 is SNHLY and CDR2 is FYNNEI. The CDR3 runs 14 residues. V lost 2 bases, J lost 0 bases, and 7 bases lay in between. CDR3 nucleotide sequence: TGTGCCAGCAGTGAATACGGGGTGAACACTGAAGCTTTCTTT. Encoded protein: CASSEYGVNTEAFF.

This clone has more than one count but fewer than ten. The chain joins TRBV7-2 to TRBJ1-2; D not resolved. Trimming shortened V by 5 bases and J by 4 bases, and 14 bases separated the two germline ends. Germline lookup yields CDR1 SGHTA and CDR2 FQGNSA. This CDR3 has 14 residues. The CDR3 coding sequence is TGTGCCAGCAGCCCTACCGCCGCGCCCTATGGCTACACCTTC. This translates into CASSPTAAPYGYTF.

About this clone itself: The identical CDR3 is also encoded by other nucleotide sequences in the sample. The V call is TRBV9, the J call TRBJ2-1, with D hard to call. Germline lookup yields CDR1 SGDLS and CDR2 YYNGEE. This CDR3 is 14 amino acids long. The ends were cut back, 0 bases at V and 3 bases at J, with 7 bases in the middle. CDR3 amino acids: CASSVDGGYNEQFF. CDR3 sequence (DNA): TGTGCCAGCAGCGTAGATGGCGGCTACAATGAGCAGTTCTTC.